What follows are 5 T cell receptor beta chains derived from one specimen sequenced in a study of T cell responses to AZD1222 COVID-19 vaccine. Libraries were prepared by immunoSEQ multiplex PCR; TCRdb keeps only in-frame clonotypes and omits some of them. The sample has around 150,000 clones, roughly 94% seen once; the top ten hold around 1%. Here the sequenced sample was peripheral blood, taken 28 days after the second AZD1222 dose. All receptors derive from an adult who received the AZD1222 COVID-19 vaccine.

The rearrangement uses TRBV3-1 (or the pseudogene TRBV3-2) and TRBJ1-2; D gene unclear. V was shortened by 3 bases and J by 5 bases, with 19 bases between the two germline ends. The CDR3 consists of 16 residues. Germline CDR1 LGHDT, CDR2 YNNKEL (reference sequence). The CDR3 sequence: CASSHLIREREYGYTF. CDR3 nucleotide sequence: TGTGCCAGCAGCCACCTAATAAGGGAAAGGGAATATGGCTACACCTTC.

The chain has TRBV13 and TRBJ1-4, with D unresolved. Trimming shortened V by 2 bases and J by 3 bases, and 7 bases separated the two germline ends. Germline CDR1 and CDR2: PRHDT and FYEKMQ (reference sequence). The CDR3 spans 14 residues. The CDR3 loop reads CASSLIASNEKLFF. Written as DNA, the CDR3 is TGTGCCAGCAGCTTAATAGCCTCTAATGAAAAACTGTTTTTT. The whole variable domain, remainder taken from reference TRBV13 and TRBJ1-4, is AAGVIQSPRHLIKEKRETATLKCYPIPRHDTVYWYQQGPGQDPQFLISFYEKMQSDKGSIPDRFSAQQFSDYHSELNMSSLELGDSALYFCASSLIASNEKLFFGSGTQLSVL.

This rearrangement joins TRBV19 to TRBJ1-5; 7 bases are shared with TRBD1. The CDR3 covers 14 residues. J lost 6 bases, V lost 7 bases, and 9 bases had no gene match. Germline loops: CDR1 LNHDA, CDR2 SQIVND (reference sequence). The CDR3 region is CASNPGGIGQPQHF. The CDR3 DNA reads TGTGCCAGTAATCCAGGGGGGATTGGTCAGCCCCAGCATTTT. The whole variable domain, remainder taken from reference TRBV19 and TRBJ1-5, is DGGITQSPKYLFRKEGQNVTLSCEQNLNHDAMYWYRQDPGQGLRLIYYSQIVNDFQKGDIAEGYSVSREKKESFPLTVTSAQKNPTAFYLCASNPGGIGQPQHFGDGTRLSIL.

In its sample, this clone was seen once. This chain uses TRBV6-6 with TRBJ1-1; D is ambiguous. Trimming left V 5 bases short and J 6 bases short, with 13 bases between. Germline loops: CDR1 MNHNY, CDR2 SVGAGI (reference sequence). The CDR3 is 13 amino acids. The CDR3: CASSPSPFSEAFF. For the CDR3, the DNA is TGTGCCAGCAGTCCTTCCCCCTTTTCTGAAGCTTTCTTT.

The chain is built from TRBV5-8 and TRBJ1-5; 7 bases line up with TRBD1. CDR3 size: 16 residues. Germline CDR1 is SGHTS and CDR2 is YDEGEE. Trimming at V came to 1 base and at J to 6 bases, leaving 10 bases not matched to a gene. In nucleotides, the CDR3 is TGTGCCAGCAGCTTGACGAGGGGGCGTTTTAGTCAGCCCCAGCATTTT. Encoded protein: CASSLTRGRFSQPQHF.